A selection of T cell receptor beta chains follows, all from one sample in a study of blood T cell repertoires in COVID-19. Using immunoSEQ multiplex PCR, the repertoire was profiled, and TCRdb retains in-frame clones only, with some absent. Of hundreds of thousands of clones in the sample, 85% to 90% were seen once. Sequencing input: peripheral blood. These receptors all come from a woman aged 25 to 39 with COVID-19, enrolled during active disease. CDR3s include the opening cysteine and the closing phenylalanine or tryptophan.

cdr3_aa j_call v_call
CASSYGGQGAYEQYF TRBJ2-7 TRBV6-5
CASRLNRDTEAFF TRBJ1-1 TRBV19
CASSQDRSGENTGELFF TRBJ2-2 TRBV4-2
CASSVLVNTEAFF TRBJ1-1 TRBV3-1/TRBV3-2
CASAPGQGDGYTF TRBJ1-2 TRBV28
CASSQDRVGQPQHF TRBJ1-5 TRBV6-4
CASRGGSGANVLTF TRBJ2-6 TRBV10-3
CASSYFPGTGDIQYF TRBJ2-4 TRBV6-6
CASSLGSHYEQYF TRBJ2-7 TRBV11-2
CASSILAASYEQYF TRBJ2-7 TRBV19
CASSTETGGKDYGYTF TRBJ1-2 TRBV19
CASSLNPGSQETQYF TRBJ2-5 TRBV11-3
CASSRYFGGALNTEAFF TRBJ1-1 TRBV5-1
CASSRDREVGNEQYF TRBJ2-7 TRBV5-5
CASTLTANTEAFF TRBJ1-1 TRBV4-1
CASSSTGGPLYEQYF TRBJ2-7 TRBV7-9
CASSLITEAFF TRBJ1-1 TRBV28
CASSFYSEAFF TRBJ1-1 TRBV12-3/TRBV12-4
CASCPVGDRFHEQYF TRBJ2-7 TRBV27
CASSQTPWDRGDEKLFF TRBJ1-4 TRBV3-1/TRBV3-2
CASSPWGVSYEQYF TRBJ2-7 TRBV3-1/TRBV3-2
CASSYSGQSYGYTF TRBJ1-2 TRBV6-6
CASSQAFGWRSTDTQYF TRBJ2-3 TRBV4-1
CASSQESSGTGDYGYTF TRBJ1-2 TRBV3-1/TRBV3-2
CASSLPANYGYAF TRBJ1-2 TRBV28
CASSYTSVNEQFF TRBJ2-1 TRBV6-5
CASRRTGTGRHEQYF TRBJ2-7 TRBV28
CASSLGQSNYGYTF TRBJ1-2 TRBV5-1
CASSLDSQPQHF TRBJ1-5 TRBV5-4
CASSLVVVGQETQYF TRBJ2-5 TRBV7-6
CAWGRRGTRKETQYF TRBJ2-5 TRBV30
CARGSLVRTPYEQYF TRBJ2-7 TRBV5-3
CASSPTAGTGAGEQYF TRBJ2-7 TRBV18
CASSSPPSGNEKLFF TRBJ1-4 TRBV7-8
CAISLSGGDIMAKNIQYF TRBJ2-4 TRBV10-3
CASHEGAQYEQYF TRBJ2-7 TRBV5-4
CASSNTGSAFF TRBJ1-1 TRBV6-5
CASQGQGAYEQYF TRBJ2-7 TRBV2
CAWRDSYYEQYF TRBJ2-7 TRBV30
CASLGGAENEQFF TRBJ2-1 TRBV12-3/TRBV12-4
CASSGTSGGWETQYF TRBJ2-5 TRBV5-6
CASSAGQGTPLHF TRBJ1-6 TRBV9
CASSPGQGPSLEQYF TRBJ2-7 TRBV4-1
CASSLPRWAELGDSPLHF TRBJ1-6 TRBV23-1
CASSFPGSGSPLHF TRBJ1-6 TRBV27
CASSWTANYGYTF TRBJ1-2 TRBV6-5